The rows below give T cell receptor beta chains drawn from one sample of a study of blood T cells in healthy people across ages. TCRdb called the 5' RACE reads again in MiXCR, with one record for every CDR3 protein. The sample holds hundreds of thousands of distinct CDR3 sequences, roughly 50% seen once. Specimen: blood. All receptors derive from a man aged 40-55 years in good health. Each CDR3 is given with its conserved first and last residue. D genes are given only for firm matches. A row's size may be missing; if present it is once, few, many or a size class.

>TRBV9|NA|TRBJ1-5|NA
TGTGCCAGCAGCGTAGAGGGCAGGGTCAATCAGCCCCAGCATTTT
CASSVEGRVNQPQHF
>TRBV20-1|NA|TRBJ2-7|TRBD2
TGCAGTGCTAGGCGGGAGGCCTACGAGCAGTACTTC
CSARREAYEQYF
>TRBV28|many|TRBJ2-7|NA
TGTGCCAGCGGGACCTACGAGCAGTACTTC
CASGTYEQYF
>TRBV5-1|few|TRBJ2-5|TRBD1
TGCGCCAGCAGCTCCCAGGACAGGGCGGGGGAGACCCAGTACTTC
CASSSQDRAGETQYF
>TRBV12-3/TRBV12-4|NA|TRBJ1-6|TRBD1
TGTGCCAGCAGTTTTGGCGGGACAGGGCAGACTCGATGGATTAATTCACCCCTCCACTTT
CASSFGGTGQTRWINSPLHF
>TRBV15|NA|TRBJ2-1|TRBD2
TGTGCCACCAGCAGGATTATTAGCGGGAGATCCTACAATGAGCAGTTCTTC
CATSRIISGRSYNEQFF
>TRBV7-2|NA|TRBJ2-5|TRBD2
TGTGCCCGCAGTCTCAGGCTAGCGGGGGGAGTACAAGAGACCCAGTACTTC
CARSLRLAGGVQETQYF
>TRBV24-1|once|TRBJ2-7|NA
TGTGCCACCAGTGATTCGGGGCACGAAGCCTACGAGCAGTACTTC
CATSDSGHEAYEQYF
>TRBV25-1|NA|TRBJ2-7|TRBD2
TGTGCCAGCAGTGACGCCCCACTAGCGGGCAGTATTGAGCAGTACTTC
CASSDAPLAGSIEQYF
>TRBV6-1|NA|TRBJ1-5|NA
TGTGCCAGCATGTATCGGTCGAGCAATCAGCCCCAGCATTTT
CASMYRSSNQPQHF
>TRBV28|NA|TRBJ2-7|TRBD2
TGTGCCAGCAGGCCGGGACTAGCTTCTTACGAGCAGTACTTC
CASRPGLASYEQYF
>TRBV14|few|TRBJ1-2|NA
TGTGCCAGCAGCCAATCGCGGGGGGCTTCTAACTATGGCTACACCTTC
CASSQSRGASNYGYTF
>TRBV7-8|NA|TRBJ1-2|NA
TGTGCCAGCAGCTTAGAGCGGGCTACCGGTTATGGCTACACCTTC
CASSLERATGYGYTF
>TRBV28|NA|TRBJ1-2|NA
TGTGCCAGCAGTTCGCTTTTGGGGGCGGGCTACACCTTC
CASSSLLGAGYTF
>TRBV3-1|few|TRBJ1-1|NA
TGTGCCAGCAGCCAAGTGGGGGGATTCGTCCCGAACACTGAAGCTTTCTTT
CASSQVGGFVPNTEAFF
>TRBV7-3|NA|TRBJ2-5|NA
TGTGCCAGCAGCTCTGGGCCCGATTTGGGAGAGACCCAGTACTTC
CASSSGPDLGETQYF
>TRBV29-1|few|TRBJ2-7|NA
TGCAGCGTTGTCCTCCCGAGACTTTACGAGCAGTACTTC
CSVVLPRLYEQYF
>TRBV27|few|TRBJ2-3|NA
TGTGCCAGCAGTTTATCACTAAGCACAGATACGCAGTATTTT
CASSLSLSTDTQYF
>TRBV7-2|NA|TRBJ2-5|TRBD1
TGTGCCAGCAGCTCTCCGACCGGGACAGGCAACAATGAGCAGTACTTC
CASSSPTGTGNNEQYF
>TRBV20-1|NA|TRBJ2-3|NA
TGTAGTGCTAACTTCCCAGATACGCAGTATTTT
CSANFPDTQYF
>TRBV9|NA|TRBJ2-6|NA
TGTGCCAGCATCTCTGGGGCCAACGTCCTGACTTTC
CASISGANVLTF
>TRBV28|few|TRBJ2-1|TRBD2
TGTGCCAGCACCCGGGGACTAGCCTATGAGCAGTTCTTC
CASTRGLAYEQFF
>TRBV12-3/TRBV12-4|NA|TRBJ2-7|NA
TGTGCCAGCAGACCGGCCGATCACTACGAGCAGTACTTC
CASRPADHYEQYF